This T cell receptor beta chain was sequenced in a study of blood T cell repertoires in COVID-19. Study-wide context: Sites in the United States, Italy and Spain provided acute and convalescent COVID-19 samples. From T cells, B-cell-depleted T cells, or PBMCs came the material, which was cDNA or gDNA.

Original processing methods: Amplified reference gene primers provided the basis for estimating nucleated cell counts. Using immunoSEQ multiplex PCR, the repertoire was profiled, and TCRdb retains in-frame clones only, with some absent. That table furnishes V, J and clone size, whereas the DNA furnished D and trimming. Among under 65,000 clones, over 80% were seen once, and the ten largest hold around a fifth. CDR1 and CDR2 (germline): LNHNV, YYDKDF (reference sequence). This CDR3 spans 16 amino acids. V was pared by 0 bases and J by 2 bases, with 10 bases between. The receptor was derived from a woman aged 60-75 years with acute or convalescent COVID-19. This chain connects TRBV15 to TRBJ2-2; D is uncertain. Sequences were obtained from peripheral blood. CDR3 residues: CATSRDAGFNTGELFF. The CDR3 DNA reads TGTGCCACCAGCAGAGATGCCGGGTTTAACACCGGGGAGCTGTTTTTT.